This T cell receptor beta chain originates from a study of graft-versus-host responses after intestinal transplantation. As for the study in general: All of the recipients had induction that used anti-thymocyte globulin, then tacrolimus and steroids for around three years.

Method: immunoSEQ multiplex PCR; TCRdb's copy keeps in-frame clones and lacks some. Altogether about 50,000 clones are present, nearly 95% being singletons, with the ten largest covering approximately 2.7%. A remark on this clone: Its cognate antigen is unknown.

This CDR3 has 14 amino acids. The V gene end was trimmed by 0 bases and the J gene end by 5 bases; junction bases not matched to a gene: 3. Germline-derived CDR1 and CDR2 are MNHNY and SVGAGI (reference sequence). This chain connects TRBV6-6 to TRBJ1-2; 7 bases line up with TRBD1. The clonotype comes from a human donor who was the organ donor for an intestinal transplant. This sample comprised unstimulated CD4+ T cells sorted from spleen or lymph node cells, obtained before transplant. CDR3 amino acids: CASSYSGQEYGYTF. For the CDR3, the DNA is TGTGCCAGCAGTTACTCCGGACAGGAGTATGGCTACACCTTC.